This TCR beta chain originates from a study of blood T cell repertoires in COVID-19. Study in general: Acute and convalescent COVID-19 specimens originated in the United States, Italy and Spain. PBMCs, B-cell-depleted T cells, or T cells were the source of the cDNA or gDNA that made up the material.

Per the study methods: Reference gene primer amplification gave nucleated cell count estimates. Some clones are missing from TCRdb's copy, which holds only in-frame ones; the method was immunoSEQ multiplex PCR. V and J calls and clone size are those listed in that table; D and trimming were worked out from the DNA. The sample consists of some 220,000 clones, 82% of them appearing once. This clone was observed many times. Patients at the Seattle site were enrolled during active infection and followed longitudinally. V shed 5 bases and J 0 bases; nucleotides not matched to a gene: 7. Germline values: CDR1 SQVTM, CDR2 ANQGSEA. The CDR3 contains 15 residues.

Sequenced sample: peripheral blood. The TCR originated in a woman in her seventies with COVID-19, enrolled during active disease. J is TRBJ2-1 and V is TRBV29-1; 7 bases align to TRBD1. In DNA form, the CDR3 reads TGCAGCGTTCTTACAGGGGACAGCTCCTACAATGAGCAGTTCTTC. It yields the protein CSVLTGDSSYNEQFF.